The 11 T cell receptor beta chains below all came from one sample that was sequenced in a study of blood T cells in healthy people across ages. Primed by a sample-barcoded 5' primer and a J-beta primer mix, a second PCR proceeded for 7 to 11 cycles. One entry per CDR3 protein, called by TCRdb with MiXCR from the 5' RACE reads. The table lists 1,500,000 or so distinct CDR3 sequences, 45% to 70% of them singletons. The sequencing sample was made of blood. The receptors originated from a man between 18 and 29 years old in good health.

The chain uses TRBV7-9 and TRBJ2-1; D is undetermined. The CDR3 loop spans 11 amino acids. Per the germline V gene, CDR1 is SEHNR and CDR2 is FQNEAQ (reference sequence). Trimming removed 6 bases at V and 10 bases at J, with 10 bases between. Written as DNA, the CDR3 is TGTGCCAGCAGTTTTTCGTGGGAGCAGTTCTTC. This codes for CASSFSWEQFF.

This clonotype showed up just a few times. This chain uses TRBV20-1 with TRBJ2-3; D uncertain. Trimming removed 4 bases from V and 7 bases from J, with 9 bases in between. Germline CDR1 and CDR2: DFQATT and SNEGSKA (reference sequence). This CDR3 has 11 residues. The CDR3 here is CSATLGNTQYF. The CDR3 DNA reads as TGCAGTGCTACCTTAGGAAATACGCAGTATTTT.

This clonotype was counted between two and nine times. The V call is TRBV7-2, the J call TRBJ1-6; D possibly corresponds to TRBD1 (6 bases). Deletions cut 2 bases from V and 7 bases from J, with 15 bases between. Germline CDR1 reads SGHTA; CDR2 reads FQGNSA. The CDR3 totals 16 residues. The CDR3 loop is CASSLWPGGPNSPLHF. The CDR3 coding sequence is TGTGCCAGCAGCTTATGGCCCGGGGGCCCGAATTCACCCCTCCACTTT.

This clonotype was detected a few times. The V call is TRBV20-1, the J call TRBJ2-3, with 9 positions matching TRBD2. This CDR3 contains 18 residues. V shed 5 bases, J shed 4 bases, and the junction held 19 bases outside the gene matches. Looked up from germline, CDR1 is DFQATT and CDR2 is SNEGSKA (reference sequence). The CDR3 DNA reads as TGCAGTGCTGACCCTCGGACTAGCGTCCTCCCGGGGTCAGATACGCAGTATTTT. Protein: CSADPRTSVLPGSDTQYF.

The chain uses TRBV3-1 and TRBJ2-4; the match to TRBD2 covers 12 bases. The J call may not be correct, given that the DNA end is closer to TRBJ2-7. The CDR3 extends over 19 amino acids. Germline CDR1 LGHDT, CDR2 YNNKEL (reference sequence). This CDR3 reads CASSQVRLAGGPYSYEQYF. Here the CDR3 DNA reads TGTGCCAGCAGCCAAGTCAGGCTAGCGGGGGGGCCTTACTCCTACGAGCAGTACTTC.

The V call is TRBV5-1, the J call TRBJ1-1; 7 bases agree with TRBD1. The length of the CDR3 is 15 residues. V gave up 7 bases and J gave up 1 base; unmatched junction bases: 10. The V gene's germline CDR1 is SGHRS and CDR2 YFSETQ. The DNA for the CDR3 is TGCGCCAGCCGAGACGACAGGGCCGAGAACACTGAAGCTTTCTTT. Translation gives CASRDDRAENTEAFF.

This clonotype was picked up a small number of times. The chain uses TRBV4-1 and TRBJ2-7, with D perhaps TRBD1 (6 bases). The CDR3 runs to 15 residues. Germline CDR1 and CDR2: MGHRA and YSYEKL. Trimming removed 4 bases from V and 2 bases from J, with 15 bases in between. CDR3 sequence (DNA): TGCGCCAGCAGCCTCCTTGAGACAGGACCCTACGAGCAGTACTTC. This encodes CASSLLETGPYEQYF.

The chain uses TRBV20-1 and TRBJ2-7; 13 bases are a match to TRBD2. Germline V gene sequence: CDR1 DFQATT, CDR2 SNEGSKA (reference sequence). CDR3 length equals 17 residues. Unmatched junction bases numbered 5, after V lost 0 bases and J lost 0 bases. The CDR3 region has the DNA TGCAGTGCTAGAGATCCCGGGACTAGCGGGAACTCCTACGAGCAGTACTTC. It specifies CSARDPGTSGNSYEQYF.

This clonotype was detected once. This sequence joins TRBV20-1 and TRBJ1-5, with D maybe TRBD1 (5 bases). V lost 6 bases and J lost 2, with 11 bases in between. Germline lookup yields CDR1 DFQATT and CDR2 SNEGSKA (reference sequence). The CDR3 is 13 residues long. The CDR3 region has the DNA TGCAGTGCCAGCAGGGTTGGCAATCAGCCCCAGCATTTT. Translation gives CSASRVGNQPQHF.

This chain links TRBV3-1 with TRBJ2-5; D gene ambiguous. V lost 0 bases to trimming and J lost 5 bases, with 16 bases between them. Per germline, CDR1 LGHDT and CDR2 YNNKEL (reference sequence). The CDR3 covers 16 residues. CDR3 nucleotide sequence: TGTGCCAGCAGCCAAGATCCGCGGCGTCGACGGGAGACCCAGTACTTC. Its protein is CASSQDPRRRRETQYF.

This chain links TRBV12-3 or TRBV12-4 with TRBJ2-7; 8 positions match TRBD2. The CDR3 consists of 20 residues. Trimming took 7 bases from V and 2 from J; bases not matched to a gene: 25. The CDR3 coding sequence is TGTGCCAGCACCACCCCAAGGGTTGGGACTAGGTTCCGACCCCCCTACGAGCAGTACTTC. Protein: CASTTPRVGTRFRPPYEQYF.